This TCR beta chain was identified during a study of blood T cell repertoires in COVID-19. The repertoire was sequenced with immunoSEQ multiplex PCR; TCRdb's copy has only in-frame clones and lacks some. The table has about 210,000 clones, 88% seen once. Germline V gives CDR1 SNHLY, CDR2 FYNNEI. Trimming at V came to 1 base and at J to 2 bases, leaving 4 bases not matched to a gene. The length of the CDR3 is 15 residues. The sample was peripheral blood. This sequence joins TRBV2 and TRBJ2-5; 7 bases map to TRBD1. This receptor was obtained from a man in his forties with acute or convalescent COVID-19. CDR3 sequence (DNA): TGTGCCAGCAGTGAAGATGGGACAGCACAAGAGACCCAGTACTTC. Protein product: CASSEDGTAQETQYF.